Sequencing of this TCR beta chain was carried out in a study of OX40 agonist ivuxolimab in advanced cancers. On the study more broadly: Patients received ivuxolimab, an intravenous treatment, every 2 weeks at 0.01 to 10 mg/kg. Patients with hepatocellular carcinoma, melanoma, renal cell or head and neck cancer made up the dose-escalation patients. Three patients, one with hepatocellular carcinoma and two with cutaneous melanoma, responded partially. Study-level points and caveats: Some nonresponders additionally presented with little normalized T-cell clonal expansion.

The table came from immunoSEQ multiplex PCR; TCRdb's copy has only in-frame clones and leaves some out. Of some 100,000 clones listed, less than 90% are singletons. This clone was seen many times. The antigen remains unidentified. The source is an adult with an advanced solid tumor such as melanoma, head and neck, liver or kidney cancer. The specimen comprised CD4+ or CD8+ T cells sorted from blood, sampled in a trial of the OX40 agonist ivuxolimab.

The CDR3 protein is CSVEWGASNGYTF. The CDR3 nucleotides read TGCAGCGTTGAATGGGGGGCGTCTAATGGCTACACCTTC. The chain employs TRBV29-1 and TRBJ1-2; D may be TRBD1 (6 bases). CDR1 is SQVTM and CDR2 is ANQGSEA in the germline V gene. The CDR3 sequence is 13 residues long. Trimming took off 2 bases at V and 6 bases at J, with 13 bases between the two ends.